This T cell receptor (beta chain) was observed in a study of CD4 T cells in relation to SARS-CoV-2 and coronaviruses. Clones were read by immunoSEQ multiplex PCR, and TCRdb kept only the in-frame ones, dropping some. The data hold around 18,000 clones, with about three quarters observed a single time. The unexposed donors gave CD4+ T cells in 2011-2018, prior to COVID-19. The cells were cultured for about ten days before CD4+ T cells were isolated. On this clone: Its antigen is unidentified.

Germline CDR1 is MNHEY and CDR2 is SMNVEV (reference sequence). CDR3 length: 14 amino acids. V lost 5 bases, J lost 7 bases, and 6 bases stayed unmatched. This clonotype was sampled from a human donor in good health. This sequence joins TRBV27 and TRBJ2-5; 11 bases are a match to TRBD2. Sequencing was performed on CD4+ T cells from PBMCs, cultured in vitro. For the CDR3, the DNA is TGTGCCAGCAGTCCATCTCTAGCGGGGGGGACCCAGTACTTC. It specifies CASSPSLAGGTQYF.